This T cell receptor (beta chain) was found in a study of T cell responses to AZD1222 COVID-19 vaccine. Measured with immunoSEQ multiplex PCR; TCRdb has only the in-frame clones, and not every one. This table has about 140,000 clones, roughly 88% appearing once. Findings of the study overall: Unmutated variant regions reportedly attract nearly half of all spike-specific TCRs.

Comments on this clone: Its specificity is not known.

Germline values: CDR1 LGHNT, CDR2 FRNRAP. V dropped 0 bases and J dropped 6 bases, with 13 bases sitting between them. The CDR3 length is 15 residues. The sequence was collected from an adult in good health. The genes are TRBV12-5 and TRBJ2-3, with D unclear. The sequenced sample was peripheral blood, obtained on day 0 of AZD1222 vaccination. CDR3 sequence (DNA): TGTGCTAGTGGTTTGGTGAACGGACCCTTCGATACGCAGTATTTT. This translates into CASGLVNGPFDTQYF.